This TCR beta chain was found in a study of cytomegalovirus exposure and HLA in healthy donors. Between the trimmed V and J ends, which lost 5 bases and 2 bases, there was a span of 9 bases. This CDR3 region has 13 residues. Germline CDR1 and CDR2: MNHNS and SASEGT. Primers included in the PCR were 60 Vbeta and 13 Jbeta primers. Data came from immunoSEQ multiplex PCR; TCRdb stores just in-frame clones and leaves some out. Of approximately 150,000 clones listed, 82% were seen once; the top ten hold nearly 3.5%. V is TRBV6-1 and J is TRBJ1-2, with D possibly being TRBD1 (5 bases). Sequencing was performed on PBMCs. The receptor's source is a male donor in good health and CMV-seronegative. The CDR3 region has the DNA TGTGCCAGCAGTCAGGACAAGAACTATGGCTACACCTTC. Translating gives CASSQDKNYGYTF.